This T cell receptor beta chain was documented in a study of a mutant IDH1 vaccine in newly diagnosed glioma. About the study: Vaccination started 4-6 weeks after radiotherapy alone, or with temozolomide cycles. Radiotherapy, temozolomide, or both had been given previously, and both were given to most. Week 35 was safety follow-up visit V12; week 47 was end-of-study visit V13.

Clones were read by immunoSEQ multiplex PCR, and TCRdb kept only the in-frame ones, dropping some. The table shows about 32,000 clones, with roughly 80% occurring only once. Points on this clone: Antigen: not known.

Time point defined: week 35, safety follow-up. A 20-mer mutant IDH1 peptide at 300 ug was injected subcutaneously with topical imiquimod. This CDR3 spans 16 amino acids. Trimming cost V 5 bases and J 2 bases, with 16 bases left between them. In germline, CDR1 is SGHRS, CDR2 YFSETQ. The sequence came from a woman between 18 and 29 years old with glioma. The material sequenced was PBMCs, taken from a glioma patient whose treatment included an IDH1 peptide vaccine. The chain recombines TRBV5-1 with TRBJ1-4, with a possible D match to TRBD1 (5 bases). The CDR3 bases are TGCGCCAGCAGGGAGGGGATCAGCTCCACTAATGAAAAACTGTTTTTT. Protein sequence: CASREGISSTNEKLFF.